The rows below give T cell receptor beta chains drawn from one sample of a study of blood T cell repertoires in COVID-19. Only in-frame clones appear in the TCRdb table, and some are missing; sequencing was by immunoSEQ multiplex PCR. This sample yields 150,000 to 200,000 clones, of which 88% are seen a single time; approximately 4% belongs to the top ten. The source material was peripheral blood. These TCRs come from a human donor in a cohort sampled during active COVID-19. CDR3s include the opening cysteine and the closing phenylalanine or tryptophan. Each record gives: J gene, clone size, D gene, V gene, CDR3 DNA, CDR3 protein. A D gene is named only where the DNA matches it firmly. The listing skips clone size in some rows; elsewhere it reads once, few, many or a size class.

TRBJ2-7 | - | - | TRBV5-6 | TGTGCCAGCAGGTTGACAGGTTCCCCCTACGAGCAGTACTTC | CASRLTGSPYEQYF
TRBJ2-7 | - | - | TRBV5-8 | TGTGCCAGCAGCTTGGGCACAGGCGGGGATCACGAGCAGTACTTC | CASSLGTGGDHEQYF
TRBJ2-7 | - | TRBD2 | TRBV4-2 | TGTGCCAGCAGCCAAGATCAGGGTAGCGGGGCCGCGGGCTACGAGCAGTACTTC | CASSQDQGSGAAGYEQYF
TRBJ2-7 | - | TRBD1 | TRBV4-1 | TGCGCCAGCAGCCGGCCTTCGGGACAGGGTACCGAGCAGTACTTC | CASSRPSGQGTEQYF
TRBJ2-5 | - | - | TRBV7-2 | TGTGCCAGCAGCGCCCCGGGGTTACAAGAGACCCAGTACTTC | CASSAPGLQETQYF
TRBJ1-2 | - | - | TRBV6-5 | TGTGCCAGCAGCCGACAGGAGGCTAGAGGCTACACCTTC | CASSRQEARGYTF
TRBJ2-2 | - | - | TRBV10-3 | TGTGCCATCAGCGAACAGAGTGCGAACACCGGGGAGCTGTTTTTT | CAISEQSANTGELFF
TRBJ2-7 | - | - | TRBV5-1 | TGCGCCAGCACGACAGGCGGCATGCCCTACGAGCAGTACTTC | CASTTGGMPYEQYF
TRBJ1-6 | - | - | TRBV10-2 | TGCGCCAGCAGTGAGAAGAACCGGTACAGCTCCTATAATTCACCCCTCCACTTT | CASSEKNRYSSYNSPLHF
TRBJ1-2 | - | - | TRBV10-1 | TGCGCCAGCAGTCCGTCAGGGATCGGCTATGGCTACACCTTC | CASSPSGIGYGYTF
TRBJ1-2 | - | TRBD1 | TRBV30 | TGTGCCTGGACACAGGACAGGGGGGGTTATGGCTACACCTTC | CAWTQDRGGYGYTF
TRBJ2-7 | - | - | TRBV6-5 | TGTGCCAGCAGTTACCGACAGTCCTACGAGCAGTACTTC | CASSYRQSYEQYF
TRBJ1-5 | - | TRBD1 | TRBV4-1 | TGCGCCAGCAGCCAAGAGGGACAGGGAGGAAATCAGCCCCAGCATTTT | CASSQEGQGGNQPQHF
TRBJ1-2 | - | TRBD1 | TRBV7-2 | TGTGCCAGCAGCCCCGGGACAGGGGCAGGCTATGGCTACACCTTC | CASSPGTGAGYGYTF
TRBJ1-1 | - | - | TRBV18 | TGTGCCAGCTCCCAAAACGAAGGGGGTGAAGCTTTCTTT | CASSQNEGGEAFF
TRBJ2-6 | - | TRBD1 | TRBV6-2/TRBV6-3 | TGTGCCAGCAGTTACGACAGGGAAACCTTCCGGTCTGGGGCCAACGTCCTGACTTTC | CASSYDRETFRSGANVLTF
TRBJ2-2 | - | - | TRBV5-8 | TGTGCCAGCAGCTTTGAAGCAGGCCACATCGGGGAGCTGTTTTTT | CASSFEAGHIGELFF
TRBJ2-1 | - | TRBD2 | TRBV4-2 | TGTGCCAGCAGCCAAGACTCGACTAGCGGTTACAATGAGCAGTTCTTC | CASSQDSTSGYNEQFF
TRBJ2-1 | - | - | TRBV19 | TGTGCCAGTAGTCTCCGGGAGCGATCCTACAATGAGCAGTTCTTC | CASSLRERSYNEQFF
TRBJ1-1 | - | TRBD1 | TRBV3-1/TRBV3-2 | TGTGCCAGCAGCCAGCCAGGGGGCCTCGCTGAAGCTTTCTTT | CASSQPGGLAEAFF
TRBJ2-2 | - | - | TRBV6-2/TRBV6-3 | TGTGCCAGCAGTCCACGCGGGGTCGGGGAGCTGTTTTTT | CASSPRGVGELFF
TRBJ2-7 | - | - | TRBV18 | TGTGCCAGCTCACCAGAGGGTAAGAGTTTCGAGCAGTACTTC | CASSPEGKSFEQYF
TRBJ2-7 | - | TRBD1 | TRBV5-1 | TGCGCCAGCAGCTCACAACCGGGACAGACCTACGAGCAGTACTTC | CASSSQPGQTYEQYF
TRBJ2-2 | few | TRBD1 | TRBV12-3/TRBV12-4 | TGTGCCAGCAGTCGGGACAGCGTCGGGGAGCTGTTTTTT | CASSRDSVGELFF
TRBJ1-2 | - | - | TRBV27 | TGTGCCAGCAGCCCCCCGGGGGGCGGCTACACCTTC | CASSPPGGGYTF
TRBJ1-2 | - | - | TRBV6-5 | TGTGCCAGCAGTTACGACGGAGGCTTAGCTAACTATGGCTACACCTTC | CASSYDGGLANYGYTF
TRBJ1-2 | - | TRBD1 | TRBV5-4 | TGTGCCAGCACCATTGAACAGGGGAACTATGGCTACACCTTC | CASTIEQGNYGYTF
TRBJ2-5 | once | TRBD1 | TRBV29-1 | TGCAGCGTTAGTAGTGGGACAGGGGTGGAGACCCAGTACTTC | CSVSSGTGVETQYF
TRBJ1-2 | - | - | TRBV27 | TGTGCCAGCAGTTCCCCGACGGAGCCGAGGGGCTACACCTTC | CASSSPTEPRGYTF
TRBJ2-7 | - | TRBD2 | TRBV9 | TGTGCCAGCAGCGTAGGGGCTAGCGGGTACCTTGGGCAGTACTTC | CASSVGASGYLGQYF
TRBJ2-1 | - | - | TRBV9 | TGTGCCAGCAGCGTAGCACTAAACGGTGAGCAGTTCTTC | CASSVALNGEQFF
TRBJ2-7 | - | - | TRBV7-9 | TGTGCCAGCAGCTTAGGGGGCGCGTCCTACGAGCAGTACTTC | CASSLGGASYEQYF
TRBJ1-1 | - | - | TRBV30 | TGTGCCTGGGAAGGGGGACCGAACACTGAAGCTTTCTTT | CAWEGGPNTEAFF
TRBJ1-5 | - | - | TRBV30 | TGTGCCTGGAGATCGGAAAGCGGAACTGGCAATCAGCCCCAGCATTTT | CAWRSESGTGNQPQHF
TRBJ2-7 | - | TRBD1 | TRBV5-4 | TGTGCCAGCAGCCCGGACAGGGGCGAGCAGTACTTC | CASSPDRGEQYF
TRBJ1-5 | - | - | TRBV27 | TGTGCCAGCAGTTGGACAGCCAATCAGCCCCAGCATTTT | CASSWTANQPQHF
TRBJ2-6 | - | TRBD1 | TRBV27 | TGTGCCAGCAGTTTAGGGACAGGGGGTAGTGGGGCCAACGTCCTGACTTTC | CASSLGTGGSGANVLTF
TRBJ1-1 | - | - | TRBV7-8 | TGTGCCAGCAGCTTAGTGGGGGCTAACACTGAAGCTTTCTTT | CASSLVGANTEAFF
TRBJ2-7 | - | TRBD1 | TRBV24-1 | TGTGCCACCAGTGACGCTAGGGACAGGGGCTACGAGCAGTACTTC | CATSDARDRGYEQYF
TRBJ1-5 | - | - | TRBV9 | TGTGCCAGCAGCCGTACAGATAGCAATCAGCCCCAGCATTTT | CASSRTDSNQPQHF
TRBJ2-2 | - | TRBD2 | TRBV28 | TGTGCCAGCAGGATTACGACTAGCGGGAGGGCCTCAGAGGAGCTGTTTTTT | CASRITTSGRASEELFF
TRBJ2-7 | - | - | TRBV18 | TGTGCCAGCTCCCCGGACAGTTTCGGGGAGCAGTACTTC | CASSPDSFGEQYF
TRBJ1-1 | - | TRBD1 | TRBV5-6 | TGTGCCAGCAGCGGGGACAGGGGGAGAATGAACACTGAAGCTTTCTTT | CASSGDRGRMNTEAFF